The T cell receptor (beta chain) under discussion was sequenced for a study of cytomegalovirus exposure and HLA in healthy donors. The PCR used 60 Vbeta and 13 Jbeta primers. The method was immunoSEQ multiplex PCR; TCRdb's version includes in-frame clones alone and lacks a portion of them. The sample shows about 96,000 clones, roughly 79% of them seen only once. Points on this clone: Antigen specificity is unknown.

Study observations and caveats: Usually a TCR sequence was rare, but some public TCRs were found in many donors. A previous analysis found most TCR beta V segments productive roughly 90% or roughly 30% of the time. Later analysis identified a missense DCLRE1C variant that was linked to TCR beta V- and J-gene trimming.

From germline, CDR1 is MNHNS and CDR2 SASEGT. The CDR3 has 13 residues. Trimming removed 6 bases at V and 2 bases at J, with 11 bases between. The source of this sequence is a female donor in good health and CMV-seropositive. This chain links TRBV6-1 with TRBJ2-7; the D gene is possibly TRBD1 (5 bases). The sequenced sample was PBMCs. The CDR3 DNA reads TGTGCCAGCAGCGACAGTACCCCCTACGAGCAGTACTTC. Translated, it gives CASSDSTPYEQYF.